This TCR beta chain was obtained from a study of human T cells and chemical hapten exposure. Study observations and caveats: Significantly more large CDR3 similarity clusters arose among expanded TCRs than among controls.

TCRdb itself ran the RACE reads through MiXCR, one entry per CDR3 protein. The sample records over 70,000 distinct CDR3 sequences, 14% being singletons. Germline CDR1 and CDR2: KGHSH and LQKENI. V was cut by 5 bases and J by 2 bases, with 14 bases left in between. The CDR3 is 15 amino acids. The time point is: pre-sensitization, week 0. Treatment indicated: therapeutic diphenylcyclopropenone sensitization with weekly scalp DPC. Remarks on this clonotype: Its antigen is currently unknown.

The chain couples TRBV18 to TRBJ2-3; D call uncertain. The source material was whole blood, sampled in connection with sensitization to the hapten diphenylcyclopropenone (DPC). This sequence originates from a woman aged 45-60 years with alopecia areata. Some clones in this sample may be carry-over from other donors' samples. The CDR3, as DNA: TGTGCCAGCTCAGACCGGGCCTCAACCACAGATACGCAGTATTTT. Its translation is CASSDRASTTDTQYF.